Below are 18 T cell receptor beta chains sequenced from a single sample in a study of blood T cell repertoires in COVID-19. Assay used: immunoSEQ multiplex PCR; TCRdb lists only in-frame clones, some missing. The sample holds roughly 100,000 clones, 90% to 95% seen once. The sequencing sample was made of peripheral blood. Receptors were obtained from a human donor in a cohort sampled during active COVID-19.

J is TRBJ2-1 and V is TRBV7-2; 8 bases fit TRBD2. Trimming at V came to 3 bases and at J to 8 bases, leaving 9 bases not matched to a gene. Germline V CDR1 and CDR2: SGHTA, FQGNSA. This CDR3 is built from 15 residues. The DNA for the CDR3 is TGTGCCAGCAGCTTTTTCCGGGGGGGAGGGGATGAGCAGTTCTTC. It translates to CASSFFRGGGDEQFF.

CDR3 DNA: TGTGCCAGCAGTGACACTCGCGCGGCCTACAATGAGCAGTTCTTC. The encoded protein is CASSDTRAAYNEQFF. This chain uses TRBV25-1 with TRBJ2-1; D not certain. Germline V gene lookup returns CDR1 MGHDK and CDR2 SYGVNS. CDR3 length: 15 amino acids. V was cut by 3 bases and J by 2 bases, with 11 bases left in between.

This chain uses TRBV7-4 with TRBJ1-1; 7 bases match TRBD1. Germline trimming cut 5 bases from V and 6 bases from J; bases unmatched to any gene: 9. This CDR3 is built from 14 residues. In germline, CDR1 is SGHVT, CDR2 SQSDAQ. The DNA for the CDR3 is TGTGCCAGCAGCCCACCCTTCGACAGGGCTGAAGCTTTCTTT. Its translation is CASSPPFDRAEAFF.

The chain links TRBV5-1 to TRBJ1-4; D gene uncertain. The CDR3 has 14 residues. The germline V and J ends were trimmed by 1 base and 0 bases, with 4 bases remaining between them. The germline V gene has CDR1 SGHRS and CDR2 YFSETQ. In nucleotides, the CDR3 is TGCGCCAGCAGCTTGTCCGCAACTAATGAAAAACTGTTTTTT. This sequence encodes CASSLSATNEKLFF.

This chain connects TRBV28 to TRBJ2-3; 8 nucleotides agree with TRBD2. The V and J ends lost 4 bases and 5 bases, in that order; junction bases with no gene match: 11. Germline V gives CDR1 MDHEN, CDR2 SYDVKM. This CDR3 is built from 16 residues. DNA for the CDR3: TGTGCCAGCAGTTCCGGGGTGGGCCTAGCGGGAGATACGCAGTATTTT. Residues: CASSSGVGLAGDTQYF. Full variable domain (rest looked up from reference TRBV28 and TRBJ2-3): DVKVTQSSRYLVKRTGEKVFLECVQDMDHENMFWYRQDPGLGLRLIYFSYDVKMKEKGDIPEGYSVSREKKERFSLILESASTNQTSMYLCASSSGVGLAGDTQYFGPGTRLTVL.

This chain links TRBV13 with TRBJ2-7; D perhaps matches TRBD1 (5 bases). Trimming took 4 bases from V and 4 from J, leaving 20 bases between them. Per germline, CDR1 PRHDT and CDR2 FYEKMQ (reference sequence). CDR3 length: 16 amino acids. The CDR3, as DNA: TGTGCCAGCAGCTCTTCGTTCCAGGGCGAGTGGTACGAGCAGTACTTC. As protein: CASSSSFQGEWYEQYF.

This clone is a singleton in its sample. The rearrangement joins TRBV18 to TRBJ2-2, with D tentatively TRBD1 (6 bases). The CDR3 runs to 15 residues. Trimming took 3 bases from V and 1 from J, leaving 9 bases between them. Germline lookup yields CDR1 KGHSH and CDR2 LQKENI. The CDR3 here is CASSPLDRNTGELFF. Written as DNA, the CDR3 is TGTGCCAGCTCACCCTTGGACAGGAACACCGGGGAGCTGTTTTTT.

J is TRBJ1-2 and V is TRBV4-1, with no clear D. Trimming removed 4 bases from V and 0 bases from J, with 6 bases in between. Per the germline V gene, CDR1 is MGHRA and CDR2 is YSYEKL. This CDR3 comprises 13 residues. In DNA form, the CDR3 reads TGCGCCAGCAGCCGGCAACCTAACTATGGCTACACCTTC. This translates into CASSRQPNYGYTF.

The rearrangement joins TRBV18 to TRBJ2-3; TRBD1 aligns across 7 bases. Germline trimming cut 1 base from V and 5 bases from J; bases unmatched to any gene: 6. This CDR3 is 15 amino acids long. CDR1 and CDR2 (germline): KGHSH, LQKENI. CDR3 protein: CASSPRRTGQDTQYF. DNA of the CDR3: TGTGCCAGCTCACCACGTAGGACAGGTCAAGATACGCAGTATTTT.

The V gene is TRBV5-4, the J gene TRBJ1-1, with D perhaps matching TRBD1 (6 bases). CDR3 length: 14 amino acids. The germline V and J ends were trimmed by 3 bases and 3 bases, with 12 bases remaining between them. CDR1 and CDR2 from the germline V gene are SGHNT and YYREEE (reference sequence). This CDR3 is CASSSGHLDTEAFF. The CDR3 DNA reads TGTGCCAGCAGCTCGGGACACCTCGACACTGAAGCTTTCTTT.

This rearrangement joins TRBV6-5 to TRBJ2-3, with 7 bases fitting TRBD2. Germline CDR1 is MNHEY and CDR2 is SVGAGI. This CDR3 is 14 amino acids long. Unmatched junction bases numbered 6, after V lost 5 bases and J lost 4 bases. CDR3 DNA: TGTGCCAGCAGTCCGGGCGGGGGTTCAGATACGCAGTATTTT. Amino acids: CASSPGGGSDTQYF.

The DNA for the CDR3 is TGTGCCAGCAGCTTCAGCGGGAGGGCCGTAGCAGATACGCAGTATTTT. Amino acid sequence: CASSFSGRAVADTQYF. The rearrangement links TRBV11-2 to TRBJ2-3; 10 bases line up with TRBD2. CDR3 size: 16 residues. With V trimmed by 3 bases and J by 4 bases, 7 bases remained unmatched. CDR1 is SGHAT and CDR2 is FQNNGV in the germline V gene.

This chain connects TRBV23-1 to TRBJ1-1, with D possibly matching TRBD1 (5 bases). TRBV23-1 is marked as an open reading frame, function uncertain. Trimming pared 4 bases from V and 0 bases from J, leaving 12 bases between. CDR3 length equals 15 residues. CDR3 DNA sequence: TGCGCCAGCAGTCCCCCTCTAGGGGTGAACACTGAAGCTTTCTTT. Protein: CASSPPLGVNTEAFF.

Note on this clone: Other DNA sequences from this sample encode an identical CDR3 as well. The CDR3: CASSMGGNQPQHF. As DNA, the CDR3 is TGTGCCAGTAGTATGGGGGGTAATCAGCCCCAGCATTTT. The chain is built from TRBV19 and TRBJ1-5; D possibly corresponds to TRBD1 (5 bases). Germline CDR1 and CDR2: LNHDA and SQIVND (reference sequence). Trimming cost V 3 bases and J 4 bases, with 7 bases left between them. This CDR3 contains 13 residues.

The chain is built from TRBV11-2 and TRBJ2-7; a weak D match, TRBD2 (5 bases). CDR3 length equals 16 residues. Germline assignment: CDR1 SGHAT and CDR2 FQNNGV. Trimming cost V 0 bases and J 0 bases, with 12 bases left between them. The CDR3 spells CASSLDYRLASYEQYF. The CDR3 bases are TGTGCCAGCAGCTTAGATTATCGCCTAGCCTCCTACGAGCAGTACTTC. The whole variable domain, filled in from reference TRBV11-2 and TRBJ2-7, reads EAGVAQSPRYKIIEKRQSVAFWCNPISGHATLYWYQQILGQGPKLLIQFQNNGVVDDSQLPKDRFSAERLKGVDSTLKIQPAKLEDSAVYLCASSLDYRLASYEQYFGPGTRLTVT.

The chain combines TRBV12-3 or TRBV12-4 with TRBJ2-4; D might be TRBD1 (5 bases). Deletions cut 2 bases from V and 4 bases from J, with 6 bases between. The CDR3 contains 13 residues. CDR3 nucleotides: TGTGCCAGCAGTTTAAACAGGAAAAACATTCAGTACTTC. This sequence encodes CASSLNRKNIQYF.

The chain couples TRBV6-1 to TRBJ1-2; D may be TRBD1 (5 bases). V was cut by 2 bases and J by 8 bases, with 12 bases left in between. The CDR3 has 13 residues. Germline CDR1 is MNHNS and CDR2 is SASEGT. The chain's CDR3 is CASSETQDRGYTF. The DNA for the CDR3 is TGTGCCAGCAGTGAAACACAGGATCGAGGCTACACCTTC.

This clone ranks as medium-sized. Other DNA sequences in this sample translate to the same CDR3. The CDR3 spells CASSITGTDNQPQHF. CDR3 DNA: TGTGCCAGTAGTATTACCGGGACAGACAATCAGCCCCAGCATTTT. The rearrangement joins TRBV19 to TRBJ1-5; 7 bases are a match to TRBD1. CDR3 length equals 15 residues. Germline values: CDR1 LNHDA, CDR2 SQIVND (reference sequence). Trimming cost V 3 bases and J 3 bases; bases outside gene matches: 5.